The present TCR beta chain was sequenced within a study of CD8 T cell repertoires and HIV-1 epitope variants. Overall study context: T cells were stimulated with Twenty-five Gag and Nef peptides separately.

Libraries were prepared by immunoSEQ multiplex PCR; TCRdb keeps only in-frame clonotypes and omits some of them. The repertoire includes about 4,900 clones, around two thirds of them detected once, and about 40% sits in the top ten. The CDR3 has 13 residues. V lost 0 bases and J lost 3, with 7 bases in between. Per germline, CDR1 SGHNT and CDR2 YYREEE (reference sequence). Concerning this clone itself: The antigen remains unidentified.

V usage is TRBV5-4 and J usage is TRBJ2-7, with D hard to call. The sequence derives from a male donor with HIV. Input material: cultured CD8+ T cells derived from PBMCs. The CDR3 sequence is CASSLAVSYEQYF. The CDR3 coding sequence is TGTGCCAGCAGCTTGGCGGTAAGCTACGAGCAGTACTTC.